The clone carrying this TCR beta chain showed up many times. No cell sorting was done before RNA was extracted from the tissue. Distant lung tissue was collected more than 3 cm away from the tumor edge. Donors were chemotherapy-naive, newly diagnosed lung cancer surgical patients in China, August–late 2014. The data belong to a study of tumor and adjacent non-tumor tissue in lung cancer. On the study more broadly: Histology: 12 adenocarcinoma, a couple of squamous cell carcinoma, 1 small cell lung cancer. Patients were aged about 30 to 76, 9 to 10 men and roughly 5 women, stage I to III.

Three rounds of nested PCR, following a modified ARM-PCR protocol, produced the TCRbeta library. From the multiplex PCR reads, TCRdb called clonotypes with MiXCR, one entry per CDR3 protein. The sample lists roughly 45,000 distinct CDR3 sequences, around three fifths occurring once. The clonotype comes from a man aged 50-59 years with non-small cell lung cancer. The sample comprised distant non-tumor lung tissue.

CDR3: CASSLDRGKQPQHF. The CDR3 DNA sequence: TGTGCCAGCAGTTTGGACAGGGGGAAACAGCCCCAGCATTTT. The chain employs TRBV6-5 and TRBJ1-5, with 10 bases fitting TRBD1. Unmatched junction bases numbered 4, after V lost 4 bases and J lost 7 bases. In germline, CDR1 is MNHEY, CDR2 SVGAGI. The length of the CDR3 is 14 residues.